This T cell receptor (beta chain) was recovered during a study of blood T cell repertoires in COVID-19. Cohort 3 recovered donors had two negative PCRs, clearance, or symptom resolution. Assay used: immunoSEQ multiplex PCR; TCRdb lists only in-frame clones, some missing. Among roughly 130,000 clones listed, approximately 80% were seen once. The V gene's germline CDR1 is SGHRS and CDR2 YFSETQ. The CDR3 totals 15 residues. The V and J ends lost 0 bases and 5 bases, in that order; junction bases with no gene match: 5. The rearrangement links TRBV5-1 to TRBJ2-1; TRBD2 matches 7 bases. The TCR originated in a man aged 50-60 years who had recovered from COVID-19. The source material was PBMCs or T cells enriched from blood (not recorded which). The CDR3 loop is CASSLDGGINNEQFF. The CDR3, as DNA: TGCGCCAGCAGCTTGGACGGGGGGATCAACAATGAGCAGTTCTTC.